This is a list of T cell receptor beta chains from one sample in a study of blood T cell repertoires in COVID-19. Measured with immunoSEQ multiplex PCR; TCRdb has only the in-frame clones, and not every one. Altogether about 440,000 clones are present, about 89% being singletons, with the ten largest covering about 4.5%. Sequencing used peripheral blood. These receptors were obtained from a woman aged 25 to 39 with acute or convalescent COVID-19. Each CDR3 is given with its conserved first and last residue. Fields, in order: D gene, J gene, V gene, clone size, CDR3 protein, CDR3 DNA. The D gene is left open where the match is weak. Clone size appears in some rows only: once, few, many, or a class for an expanded clone.

NA,TRBJ2-3,TRBV5-1,NA,CASSRGASTDTQYF,TGCGCCAGCAGCAGGGGTGCTAGCACAGATACGCAGTATTTT
TRBD1,TRBJ2-1,TRBV19,NA,CASSWGDRAYNEQFF,TGTGCCAGTAGTTGGGGTGACAGGGCTTACAATGAGCAGTTCTTC
NA,TRBJ1-5,TRBV15,NA,CATSREVPLRRPNQPQHF,TGTGCCACCAGCAGAGAAGTTCCCCTTAGGCGGCCAAATCAGCCCCAGCATTTT
NA,TRBJ1-3,TRBV5-4,NA,CASSLQGPSGNTIYF,TGTGCCAGCAGCCTCCAGGGGCCCTCTGGAAACACCATATATTTT
NA,TRBJ2-1,TRBV11-2,NA,CASSLSAGNYNEQFF,TGTGCCAGCAGCTTATCGGCAGGGAACTACAATGAGCAGTTCTTC
NA,TRBJ2-2,TRBV5-1,NA,CASSLERLGELFF,TGCGCCAGCAGCCTGGAGCGACTAGGGGAGCTGTTTTTT
NA,TRBJ1-2,TRBV20-1,NA,CSALQGTGYTF,TGCAGTGCGTTACAGGGAACTGGCTACACCTTC
TRBD1,TRBJ2-3,TRBV10-1,NA,CASSEDRVTDTQYF,TGCGCCAGCAGCGAAGACAGGGTCACAGATACGCAGTATTTT
NA,TRBJ2-3,TRBV7-2,NA,CASSLGHTDTQYF,TGTGCCAGCAGCTTAGGACACACAGATACGCAGTATTTT
NA,TRBJ1-2,TRBV29-1,NA,CSVRNYGYTF,TGCAGCGTTCGTAACTATGGCTACACCTTC
NA,TRBJ2-7,TRBV6-6,NA,CASSYPPGDNNEQYF,TGTGCCAGCAGTTACCCCCCCGGGGACAATAACGAGCAGTACTTC
NA,TRBJ2-3,TRBV2,NA,CASSASAKDTQYF,TGTGCCAGCAGTGCAAGCGCGAAAGATACGCAGTATTTT
TRBD1,TRBJ1-1,TRBV10-3,NA,CAIRGDGDREVEAFF,TGTGCCATCAGGGGGGATGGGGACAGGGAAGTCGAGGCTTTCTTT
TRBD2,TRBJ2-2,TRBV28,NA,CASSLLGTSGGSGTGELFF,TGTGCCAGCAGTTTACTCGGGACTAGCGGGGGCTCTGGGACCGGGGAGCTGTTTTTT
TRBD2,TRBJ2-3,TRBV24-1,NA,CATIGNKRTSGTDTQYF,TGTGCCACCATTGGAAATAAAAGGACTAGCGGCACAGATACGCAGTATTTT
NA,TRBJ2-7,TRBV28,NA,CASSLVPIYEQYF,TGTGCCAGCAGTTTAGTCCCTATTTACGAGCAGTACTTC
NA,TRBJ1-2,TRBV2,many,CASSGDYGYTF,TGTGCCAGCTCAGGGGACTATGGCTACACCTTC
NA,TRBJ2-7,TRBV2,NA,CASSEAGGRGGSEQYF,TGTGCCAGCAGTGAAGCGGGCGGAAGGGGGGGCAGCGAGCAGTACTTC
TRBD1,TRBJ2-3,TRBV9,NA,CASSVAGGDTQYF,TGTGCCAGCAGCGTGGCAGGGGGAGATACGCAGTATTTT
NA,TRBJ2-2,TRBV6-5,NA,CASKGHRLGFGELFF,TGTGCCAGCAAGGGACATAGGTTGGGGTTCGGGGAGCTGTTTTTT
NA,TRBJ2-7,TRBV10-1,NA,CASSAGRFAEQYF,TGCGCCAGCAGTGCTGGCAGGTTCGCCGAGCAGTACTTC
NA,TRBJ2-5,TRBV5-1,NA,CASSSLASLSETQYF,TGCGCCAGCAGCTCCTTAGCCAGCTTAAGCGAGACCCAGTACTTC
TRBD1,TRBJ1-4,TRBV28,NA,CASSLNRGQLVGLFF,TGTGCCAGCAGTTTAAACAGGGGGCAACTTGTGGGACTGTTTTTT
TRBD2,TRBJ2-5,TRBV9,NA,CASNQRGVQETQYF,TGTGCCAGCAACCAGCGGGGGGTCCAAGAGACCCAGTACTTC
NA,TRBJ2-5,TRBV5-6,NA,CASSYGKRAQYF,TGTGCCAGCAGCTACGGGAAACGAGCCCAGTACTTC
TRBD2,TRBJ2-1,TRBV6-2/TRBV6-3,NA,CASSYGVAGIPYNEQFF,TGTGCCAGCAGTTACGGGGTAGCGGGGATCCCCTACAATGAGCAGTTCTTC
NA,TRBJ2-3,TRBV21-1,NA,CASSSLGRGGRDTQYF,TGTGCCAGCAGCTCACTCGGGCGGGGGGGCCGAGATACGCAGTATTTT
NA,TRBJ2-3,TRBV12-5,NA,CASGLGSTDTQYF,TGTGCTAGTGGTCTCGGTAGCACAGATACGCAGTATTTT
NA,TRBJ1-6,TRBV28,NA,CASSTSLRDIYNSPLHF,TGTGCCAGCAGTACCTCCCTCCGGGACATCTATAATTCACCCCTCCACTTT
NA,TRBJ1-3,TRBV6-1,NA,CASSESPVMWGNTIYF,TGTGCCAGCAGTGAATCCCCGGTAATGTGGGGAAACACCATATATTTT
NA,TRBJ2-3,TRBV19,NA,CASSTGGLDTQYF,TGTGCCAGTAGTACGGGTGGCTTGGATACGCAGTATTTT
TRBD1,TRBJ2-3,TRBV30,NA,CAWSVHRGGDTQYF,TGTGCCTGGAGTGTACACAGGGGCGGAGATACGCAGTATTTT
TRBD2,TRBJ2-4,TRBV2,NA,CASTSGGTLAKNIQYF,TGTGCCAGCACCTCGGGAGGGACACTAGCCAAAAACATTCAGTACTTC
NA,TRBJ1-3,TRBV7-9,NA,CASSQGQHEGNTIYF,TGTGCCAGCAGCCAGGGACAACACGAGGGAAACACCATATATTTT
TRBD1,TRBJ1-5,TRBV19,NA,CASSIVPTGFQPQHF,TGTGCCAGTAGTATCGTCCCGACAGGGTTTCAGCCCCAGCATTTT
NA,TRBJ1-4,TRBV5-1,once,CASSLEGGYYEKLFF,TGCGCCAGCAGCTTGGAGGGAGGGTATTATGAAAAACTGTTTTTT
NA,TRBJ2-6,TRBV11-2,NA,CASSLPGGSGANVLTF,TGTGCCAGCAGCTTGCCCGGGGGTAGTGGGGCCAACGTCCTGACTTTC
NA,TRBJ1-2,TRBV29-1,NA,CSVFRHTYGYTF,TGCAGCGTTTTTCGACACACATATGGCTACACCTTC
NA,TRBJ1-1,TRBV30,NA,CAWSRKQNEAFF,TGTGCCTGGAGTAGGAAACAGAATGAAGCTTTCTTT
NA,TRBJ2-1,TRBV27,NA,CASTPGGPYNEQFF,TGTGCCAGCACCCCGGGGGGCCCCTACAATGAGCAGTTCTTC
NA,TRBJ1-2,TRBV11-2,NA,CASSLEQGFGYTF,TGTGCCAGCAGCCTAGAACAGGGTTTTGGCTACACCTTC
NA,TRBJ2-3,TRBV11-3,once,CASSPGHGADTQYF,TGTGCCAGCAGCCCGGGCCACGGGGCAGATACGCAGTATTTT
NA,TRBJ1-1,TRBV4-1,once,CASSQVGTNHGFF,TGCGCCAGCAGCCAAGTAGGAACTAACCATGGTTTCTTT
TRBD2,TRBJ2-5,TRBV6-4,NA,CASSEEAGGQRETQYF,TGTGCCAGCAGTGAGGAAGCGGGGGGCCAAAGGGAGACCCAGTACTTC
TRBD1,TRBJ1-5,TRBV19,NA,CASSPLTGQDNQPQHF,TGTGCCAGTAGTCCCCTTACGGGACAGGACAATCAGCCCCAGCATTTT
NA,TRBJ1-6,TRBV6-5,NA,CASRDTGGSPLHF,TGTGCCAGCAGAGACACCGGGGGTTCACCCCTCCACTTT
TRBD1,TRBJ1-1,TRBV5-1,NA,CASSLYTGTGGLNTEAFF,TGCGCCAGCAGCTTATATACCGGGACAGGGGGCTTGAACACTGAAGCTTTCTTT
TRBD1,TRBJ1-1,TRBV7-8,NA,CASSPGGARAAEAFF,TGTGCCAGCAGCCCAGGGGGCGCCAGGGCGGCTGAAGCTTTCTTT
NA,TRBJ2-5,TRBV6-6,NA,CASSYPMEYQETQYF,TGTGCCAGCAGTTACCCCATGGAGTACCAAGAGACCCAGTACTTC
TRBD1,TRBJ1-2,TRBV19,NA,CASGTGVTYGYTF,TGTGCCAGTGGTACAGGGGTAACCTATGGCTACACCTTC
NA,TRBJ2-2,TRBV28,NA,CASTGFRTGELFF,TGTGCCAGCACCGGGTTCCGTACCGGGGAGCTGTTTTTT
NA,TRBJ1-2,TRBV29-1,NA,CSVAQSSYGYTF,TGCAGCGTTGCCCAGTCCTCCTATGGCTACACCTTC
NA,TRBJ1-2,TRBV6-1,NA,CASSEAAGFGYTF,TGTGCCAGCAGTGAAGCAGCAGGTTTCGGCTACACCTTC
TRBD1,TRBJ2-5,TRBV19,NA,CASSMGGQGRWETQYF,TGTGCCAGTAGTATGGGTGGACAGGGGCGGTGGGAGACCCAGTACTTC